These T cell receptor beta chains were read from a single sample in a study of blood T cell repertoires in COVID-19. Method: immunoSEQ multiplex PCR; TCRdb's copy keeps in-frame clones and lacks some. The sample consists of around 300,000 clones, approximately 93% of them appearing once. The source material was peripheral blood. These receptors were taken from a woman aged 30 to 39 with COVID-19, enrolled during active disease. Each CDR3 is given with its conserved first and last residue. D genes are given only for firm matches. Expanded clones get a size class; other rows say once, few or many, or leave the size out.

size	V	J	D	CDR3	DNA
-	TRBV28	TRBJ1-6	-	CASSLLAPGSNSPLHF	TGTGCCAGCAGTTTATTGGCCCCGGGGAGTAATTCACCCCTCCACTTT
-	TRBV5-4	TRBJ2-1	TRBD2	CASSLELAGRNEQFF	TGTGCCAGCAGCTTGGAACTAGCGGGACGGAATGAGCAGTTCTTC
-	TRBV20-1	TRBJ2-3	-	CSASDSRVPDTQYF	TGCAGTGCTAGTGACTCTCGGGTACCAGATACGCAGTATTTT
once	TRBV5-5	TRBJ2-7	TRBD1	CASSRAPQGARYEQYF	TGTGCCAGCAGCCGGGCACCACAGGGGGCGCGTTACGAGCAGTACTTC
many	TRBV28	TRBJ1-5	-	CASVRTAGDQPQHF	TGTGCCAGCGTCAGGACGGCGGGGGATCAGCCCCAGCATTTT
once	TRBV9	TRBJ1-3	-	CASSASGGTPAEGILGNTIYF	TGTGCCAGCAGCGCCTCCGGGGGGACTCCGGCCGAGGGGATTTTAGGAAACACCATATATTTT
-	TRBV5-1	TRBJ1-5	-	CASSLVAGSGQPQHF	TGCGCCAGCAGCTTGGTGGCAGGATCCGGCCAGCCCCAGCATTTT
-	TRBV19	TRBJ2-7	TRBD1	CASSAGRGLSYEQYF	TGTGCCAGTAGTGCTGGTAGGGGGCTCTCCTACGAGCAGTACTTC
-	TRBV5-6	TRBJ2-1	-	CASSPLEDRANNEQFF	TGTGCCAGCAGCCCACTCGAGGACAGAGCCAACAATGAGCAGTTCTTC
-	TRBV2	TRBJ2-7	TRBD2	CASNGAGAEQYF	TGTGCCAGCAACGGAGCGGGAGCCGAGCAGTACTTC
-	TRBV4-1	TRBJ2-1	TRBD2	CASSQGTSGAYNEQFF	TGCGCCAGCAGCCAAGGGACTAGCGGAGCATACAATGAGCAGTTCTTC
-	TRBV9	TRBJ2-7	TRBD2	CASSVGLAGEQYF	TGTGCCAGCAGCGTGGGACTAGCAGGCGAGCAGTACTTC
-	TRBV30	TRBJ1-1	-	CAWSDRDTEAFF	TGTGCCTGGAGTGACAGGGACACTGAAGCTTTCTTT
-	TRBV4-2	TRBJ1-1	TRBD1	CASSQDPGVQGAGTEAFF	TGTGCCAGCAGCCAAGATCCCGGGGTACAGGGGGCGGGAACTGAAGCTTTCTTT